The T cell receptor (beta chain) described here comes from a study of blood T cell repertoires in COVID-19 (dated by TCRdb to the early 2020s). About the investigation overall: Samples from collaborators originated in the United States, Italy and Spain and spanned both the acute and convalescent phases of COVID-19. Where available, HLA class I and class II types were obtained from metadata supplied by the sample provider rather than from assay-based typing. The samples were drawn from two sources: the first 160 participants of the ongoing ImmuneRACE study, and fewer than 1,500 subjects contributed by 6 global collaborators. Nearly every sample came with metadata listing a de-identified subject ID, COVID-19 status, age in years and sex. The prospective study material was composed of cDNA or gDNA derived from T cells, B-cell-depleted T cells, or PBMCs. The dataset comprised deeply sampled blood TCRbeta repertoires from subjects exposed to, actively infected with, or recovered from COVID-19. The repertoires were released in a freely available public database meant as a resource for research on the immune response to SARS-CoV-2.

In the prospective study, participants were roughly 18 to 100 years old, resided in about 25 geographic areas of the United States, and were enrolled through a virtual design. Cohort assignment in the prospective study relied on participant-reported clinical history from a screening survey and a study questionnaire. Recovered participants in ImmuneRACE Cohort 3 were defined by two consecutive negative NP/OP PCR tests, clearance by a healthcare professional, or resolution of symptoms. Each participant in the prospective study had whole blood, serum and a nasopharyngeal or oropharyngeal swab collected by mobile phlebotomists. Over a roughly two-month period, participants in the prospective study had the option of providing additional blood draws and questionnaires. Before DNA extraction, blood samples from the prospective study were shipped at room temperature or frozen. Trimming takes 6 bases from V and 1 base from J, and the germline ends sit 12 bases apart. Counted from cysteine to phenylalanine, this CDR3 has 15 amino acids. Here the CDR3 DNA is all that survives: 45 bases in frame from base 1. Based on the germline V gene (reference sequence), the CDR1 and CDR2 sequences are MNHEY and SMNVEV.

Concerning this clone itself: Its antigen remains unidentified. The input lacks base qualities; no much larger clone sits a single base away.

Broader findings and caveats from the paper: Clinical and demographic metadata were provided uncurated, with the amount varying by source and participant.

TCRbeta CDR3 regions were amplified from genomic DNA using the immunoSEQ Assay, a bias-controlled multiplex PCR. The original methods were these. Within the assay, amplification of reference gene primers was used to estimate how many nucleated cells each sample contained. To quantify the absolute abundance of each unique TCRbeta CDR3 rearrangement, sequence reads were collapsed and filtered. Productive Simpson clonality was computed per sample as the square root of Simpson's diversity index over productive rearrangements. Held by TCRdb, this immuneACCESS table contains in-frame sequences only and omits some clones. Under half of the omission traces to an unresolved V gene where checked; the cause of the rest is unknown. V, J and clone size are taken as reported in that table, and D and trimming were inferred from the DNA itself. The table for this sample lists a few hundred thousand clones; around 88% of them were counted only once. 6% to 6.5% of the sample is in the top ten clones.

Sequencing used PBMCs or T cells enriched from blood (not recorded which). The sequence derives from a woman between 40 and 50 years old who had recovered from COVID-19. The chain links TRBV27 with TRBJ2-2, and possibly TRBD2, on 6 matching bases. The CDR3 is CASSPWEVNTGELFF. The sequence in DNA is TGTGCCAGCAGCCCGTGGGAGGTGAACACCGGGGAGCTGTTTTTT.